The 4 T cell receptor beta chains reported below all come from one sample, sequenced in a study of cytomegalovirus exposure and HLA in healthy donors. Vbeta (60) and Jbeta (13) primers were used in the PCR. Clones were read by immunoSEQ multiplex PCR, and TCRdb kept only the in-frame ones, dropping some. The sample has over 35,000 clones; roughly three quarters are singletons. Specimen: PBMCs. All receptors derive from a man aged 40-49 years in good health and CMV-seronegative.

The CDR3 DNA is TGTGCCAGCAGCTCGGACATTTCCTATGGCTACACCTTC. Protein product: CASSSDISYGYTF. V usage is TRBV28 and J usage is TRBJ1-2, with a tentative D call TRBD1 (5 bases). V was cut by 6 bases and J by 4 bases, with 12 bases left in between. The germline gives CDR1 MDHEN, CDR2 SYDVKM. This CDR3 spans 13 amino acids.

The rearrangement joins TRBV11-3 to TRBJ1-1; no clear D gene. The V and J ends lost 8 bases and 1 base respectively, with 11 bases between them. The CDR3 loop spans 13 amino acids. Germline CDR1 is SGHNT and CDR2 is YENEEA. The CDR3 bases are TGTGCCAGCGCCAAACAGAGGAACACTGAAGCTTTCTTT. Its protein is CASAKQRNTEAFF.

This clone was detected only a few times. The chain recombines TRBV6-1 with TRBJ1-3; TRBD1 matches 7 bases. The V and J ends lost 6 bases and 7 bases, in that order; junction bases with no gene match: 6. Germline V gene sequence: CDR1 MNHNS, CDR2 SASEGT. This CDR3 comprises 13 residues. Written as DNA, the CDR3 is TGTGCCAGCAGCAGGGACAGAGCGAACACCATATATTTT. Translation gives CASSRDRANTIYF.

The chain couples TRBV2 to TRBJ1-4, with a weak D call TRBD1 (6 bases). V was pared by 9 bases and J by 0 bases, with 11 bases between. Germline V gives CDR1 SNHLY, CDR2 FYNNEI. There are 14 residues in the CDR3. In DNA, the CDR3 is TGTGCCAGTACCCAGGGGTCAACTAATGAAAAACTGTTTTTT. Translation gives CASTQGSTNEKLFF.